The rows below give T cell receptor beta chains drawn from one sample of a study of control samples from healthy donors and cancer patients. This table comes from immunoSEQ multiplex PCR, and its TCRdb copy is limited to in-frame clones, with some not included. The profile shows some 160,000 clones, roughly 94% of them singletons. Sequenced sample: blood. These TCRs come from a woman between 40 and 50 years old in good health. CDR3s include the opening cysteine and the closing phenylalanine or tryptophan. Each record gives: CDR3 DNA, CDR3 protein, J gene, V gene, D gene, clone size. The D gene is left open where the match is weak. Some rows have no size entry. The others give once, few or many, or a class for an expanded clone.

CDR3 DNA: TGCAGCGTCTGGGGGGGACAGTCGAACACTGAAGCTTTCTTT
CDR3 protein: CSVWGGQSNTEAFF
J gene: TRBJ1-1
V gene: TRBV29-1
D gene: TRBD1
clone size: -

CDR3 DNA: TGTGCCACCAGCAGAGATCGTGGCAGCGCCTACGAGCAGTACTTC
CDR3 protein: CATSRDRGSAYEQYF
J gene: TRBJ2-7
V gene: TRBV15
D gene: -
clone size: -

CDR3 DNA: TGTGCCAGCAGTCAGGGCCCCGGAGCAGTTAGACACTATGGCTACACCTTC
CDR3 protein: CASSQGPGAVRHYGYTF
J gene: TRBJ1-2
V gene: TRBV27
D gene: -
clone size: -

CDR3 DNA: TGTGCCAGCAGCTTGGCCATCTGGACAGACTACGAGCAGTACTTC
CDR3 protein: CASSLAIWTDYEQYF
J gene: TRBJ2-7
V gene: TRBV5-6
D gene: -
clone size: -

CDR3 DNA: TGCGCCAGCAGCTTGTTTGGGACAGAAGAAGAGACCCAGTACTTC
CDR3 protein: CASSLFGTEEETQYF
J gene: TRBJ2-5
V gene: TRBV5-1
D gene: TRBD1
clone size: -

CDR3 DNA: TGTGCCAGCAGTTCTGGGGTGGAGGAAAAACTGTTTTTT
CDR3 protein: CASSSGVEEKLFF
J gene: TRBJ1-4
V gene: TRBV28
D gene: -
clone size: -

CDR3 DNA: TGTGCCAGCAGCGGGTCGGGACTACCCACAGATACGCAGTATTTT
CDR3 protein: CASSGSGLPTDTQYF
J gene: TRBJ2-3
V gene: TRBV9
D gene: TRBD2
clone size: -

CDR3 DNA: TGTGCCAGCAGTTACACCCTCACGGAGGGGGCCAACGTCCTGACTTTC
CDR3 protein: CASSYTLTEGANVLTF
J gene: TRBJ2-6
V gene: TRBV6-2/TRBV6-3
D gene: -
clone size: -

CDR3 DNA: TGTGCCAGCAGTTATACGGGACAGGTGAACTACGAGCAGTACTTC
CDR3 protein: CASSYTGQVNYEQYF
J gene: TRBJ2-7
V gene: TRBV6-2/TRBV6-3
D gene: TRBD1
clone size: -

CDR3 DNA: TGTGCCAGCAGCTTGGACCGCAGGGGGCCAGTGGACTACACCTTC
CDR3 protein: CASSLDRRGPVDYTF
J gene: TRBJ1-2
V gene: TRBV5-6
D gene: TRBD1
clone size: -

CDR3 DNA: TGTGCCAGCAGCCTCCGGTCGCGGGAGATGGATGAGCAGTTCTTC
CDR3 protein: CASSLRSREMDEQFF
J gene: TRBJ2-1
V gene: TRBV9
D gene: TRBD2
clone size: -

CDR3 DNA: TGTGCCAGCAGCCGAAAATCCTACAATGAGCAGTTCTTC
CDR3 protein: CASSRKSYNEQFF
J gene: TRBJ2-1
V gene: TRBV11-1
D gene: -
clone size: -

CDR3 DNA: TGCAGTGCTAGTCGCGGGGGAGATGGCTACACCTTC
CDR3 protein: CSASRGGDGYTF
J gene: TRBJ1-2
V gene: TRBV20-1
D gene: -
clone size: -

CDR3 DNA: TGTGCCAGCAGCAAAGTGGGGACTGACATAATGAACACTGAAGCTTTCTTT
CDR3 protein: CASSKVGTDIMNTEAFF
J gene: TRBJ1-1
V gene: TRBV21-1
D gene: -
clone size: -

CDR3 DNA: TGCGCCAGCAGCTTCCGGGAGGGCCGATACGAGCAGTACTTC
CDR3 protein: CASSFREGRYEQYF
J gene: TRBJ2-7
V gene: TRBV5-1
D gene: TRBD2
clone size: -

CDR3 DNA: TGCGCCAGCAGCTCGGAGGGAGGTGGAAACACCATATATTTT
CDR3 protein: CASSSEGGGNTIYF
J gene: TRBJ1-3
V gene: TRBV5-1
D gene: -
clone size: -

CDR3 DNA: TGCGCCAGCAGTAGGTTTAGGGGTCAGCCCCAGCATTTT
CDR3 protein: CASSRFRGQPQHF
J gene: TRBJ1-5
V gene: TRBV4-1
D gene: -
clone size: -

CDR3 DNA: TGTGCCAGCTGGGCCGGTATCAGTGGCTACACCTTC
CDR3 protein: CASWAGISGYTF
J gene: TRBJ1-2
V gene: TRBV2
D gene: -
clone size: -

CDR3 DNA: TGTGCCAGCAGCTTAGGGGGGGGACGCAATCAGCCCCAGCATTTT
CDR3 protein: CASSLGGGRNQPQHF
J gene: TRBJ1-5
V gene: TRBV7-2
D gene: -
clone size: -

CDR3 DNA: TGTGCCATCAATCCGGACAGAAATCAGCCCCAGCATTTT
CDR3 protein: CAINPDRNQPQHF
J gene: TRBJ1-5
V gene: TRBV10-3
D gene: -
clone size: few

CDR3 DNA: TGTGCCAGCTCCCCTTTTGGGGGCACAGATACGCAGTATTTT
CDR3 protein: CASSPFGGTDTQYF
J gene: TRBJ2-3
V gene: TRBV18
D gene: -
clone size: -

CDR3 DNA: TGTGCCGCCACAACAGGGAACCATCAGCCCCAGCATTTT
CDR3 protein: CAATTGNHQPQHF
J gene: TRBJ1-5
V gene: TRBV2
D gene: -
clone size: -

CDR3 DNA: TGTGCCAGCAGCACTGGACGGCGACGGGGTGAAAAACTGTTTTTT
CDR3 protein: CASSTGRRRGEKLFF
J gene: TRBJ1-4
V gene: TRBV5-6
D gene: -
clone size: once

CDR3 DNA: TGTGCCAGTAGTCCCCCAGGGGGGACTGAAGCTTTCTTT
CDR3 protein: CASSPPGGTEAFF
J gene: TRBJ1-1
V gene: TRBV19
D gene: TRBD1
clone size: -

CDR3 DNA: TGTGCCAGCAGTCGGGACAGGTGGAACACTGAAGCTTTCTTT
CDR3 protein: CASSRDRWNTEAFF
J gene: TRBJ1-1
V gene: TRBV2
D gene: TRBD1
clone size: -

CDR3 DNA: TGTGCCAGCAGCCAAGAGACAGGGTTCGAGCAGTACTTC
CDR3 protein: CASSQETGFEQYF
J gene: TRBJ2-7
V gene: TRBV16
D gene: TRBD1
clone size: -

CDR3 DNA: TGTGCCAGCGTCCCGGGACAGGGGCGAACATATGGCTACACCTTC
CDR3 protein: CASVPGQGRTYGYTF
J gene: TRBJ1-2
V gene: TRBV2
D gene: TRBD1
clone size: once

CDR3 DNA: TGTGCCAGCACTTTAGGGCAGGGGATCGGAGAGACCCAGTACTTC
CDR3 protein: CASTLGQGIGETQYF
J gene: TRBJ2-5
V gene: TRBV6-5
D gene: -
clone size: -

CDR3 DNA: TGTGCCAGCAGCTTTCCGGGACAGAATAGGATGAACACTGAAGCTTTCTTT
CDR3 protein: CASSFPGQNRMNTEAFF
J gene: TRBJ1-1
V gene: TRBV5-4
D gene: TRBD1
clone size: -

CDR3 DNA: TGTGCCAGTAGTATTCAAGGGGGGGCGGGGGCCAACGTCCTGACTTTC
CDR3 protein: CASSIQGGAGANVLTF
J gene: TRBJ2-6
V gene: TRBV19
D gene: -
clone size: -

CDR3 DNA: TGCGCCAGCAGCTTGGTAACAGGGGAAAACTATGGCTACACCTTC
CDR3 protein: CASSLVTGENYGYTF
J gene: TRBJ1-2
V gene: TRBV5-1
D gene: TRBD1
clone size: -

CDR3 DNA: TGCGCCAGCAGCCAACAGGGAGGGGAGACCCAGTACTTC
CDR3 protein: CASSQQGGETQYF
J gene: TRBJ2-5
V gene: TRBV4-1
D gene: TRBD2
clone size: -

CDR3 DNA: TGTGCCAGTAGTGGGTCCGTTCTGGATGAGCAGTTCTTC
CDR3 protein: CASSGSVLDEQFF
J gene: TRBJ2-1
V gene: TRBV19
D gene: -
clone size: -

CDR3 DNA: TGTGCCAGCACCCAGGGGCCAGGGAGATATGGCTACACCTTC
CDR3 protein: CASTQGPGRYGYTF
J gene: TRBJ1-2
V gene: TRBV6-5
D gene: -
clone size: -

CDR3 DNA: TGTGCCAGCAGCCCCCGACCGGGGGGAAGGGCTGAAGCTTTCTTT
CDR3 protein: CASSPRPGGRAEAFF
J gene: TRBJ1-1
V gene: TRBV7-2
D gene: -
clone size: -

CDR3 DNA: TGTGCCAGCAGTTCCCCAGGGACAGGTGGGAGGCAGTACTTC
CDR3 protein: CASSSPGTGGRQYF
J gene: TRBJ2-7
V gene: TRBV27
D gene: TRBD1
clone size: -

CDR3 DNA: TGCAGCGTTGAAAATAGCGGGATACAAGAGACCCAGTACTTC
CDR3 protein: CSVENSGIQETQYF
J gene: TRBJ2-5
V gene: TRBV29-1
D gene: TRBD2
clone size: -

CDR3 DNA: TGTGCCAGCAGCTTCGGGACAGGGGCGATTTCACCCCTCCACTTT
CDR3 protein: CASSFGTGAISPLHF
J gene: TRBJ1-6
V gene: TRBV7-9
D gene: TRBD1
clone size: -

CDR3 DNA: TGTGCCAGCAGCTTAGGATTGCGACTAGCGGGAAATAACAATGAGCAGTTCTTC
CDR3 protein: CASSLGLRLAGNNNEQFF
J gene: TRBJ2-1
V gene: TRBV7-9
D gene: TRBD2
clone size: -

CDR3 DNA: TGTGCCAGCAGCTTGGAAGGGAGGCGGGAGACCCAGTACTTC
CDR3 protein: CASSLEGRRETQYF
J gene: TRBJ2-5
V gene: TRBV5-4
D gene: -
clone size: -

CDR3 DNA: TGTGCCATCAGTCGACAGGGGGCGGAGGAGACCCAGTACTTC
CDR3 protein: CAISRQGAEETQYF
J gene: TRBJ2-5
V gene: TRBV10-3
D gene: TRBD1
clone size: -

CDR3 DNA: TGCGCCAGCAGCCAAAAAGACTGGAGCTTAGCTAACTATGGCTACACCTTC
CDR3 protein: CASSQKDWSLANYGYTF
J gene: TRBJ1-2
V gene: TRBV4-3
D gene: -
clone size: -

CDR3 DNA: TGTGCCAGCAGCGCAGCGAGGACAGAGAGAGGAAACACCATATATTTT
CDR3 protein: CASSAARTERGNTIYF
J gene: TRBJ1-3
V gene: TRBV9
D gene: -
clone size: -

CDR3 DNA: TGTGCCAGCAGCCAGCTCGGCGGGGGGGCCCTCGATGAGCAGTTCTTC
CDR3 protein: CASSQLGGGALDEQFF
J gene: TRBJ2-1
V gene: TRBV11-2
D gene: TRBD2
clone size: -

CDR3 DNA: TGTGCCAGCAGCTTAGGGGCTCCCCGGAACAATGAGCAGTTCTTC
CDR3 protein: CASSLGAPRNNEQFF
J gene: TRBJ2-1
V gene: TRBV7-9
D gene: -
clone size: -

CDR3 DNA: TGCGCCAGCAGCTTGGGGGCAAATGACGAGCAGTACTTC
CDR3 protein: CASSLGANDEQYF
J gene: TRBJ2-7
V gene: TRBV5-1
D gene: -
clone size: -

CDR3 DNA: TGCAGCACCGTCCCGGGACAGGGTTTCGAAGCTTTCTTT
CDR3 protein: CSTVPGQGFEAFF
J gene: TRBJ1-1
V gene: TRBV29-1
D gene: TRBD1
clone size: -

CDR3 DNA: TGTGCCAGCAGTTTGTGGACAGGGCAGGGGGGTCAGCCCCAGCATTTT
CDR3 protein: CASSLWTGQGGQPQHF
J gene: TRBJ1-5
V gene: TRBV28
D gene: TRBD1
clone size: -